This is a list of T cell receptor beta chains from one sample in a study of a mutant IDH1 vaccine in newly diagnosed glioma. Their target antigens are unknown. Clones were read by immunoSEQ multiplex PCR, and TCRdb kept only the in-frame ones, dropping some. The sample carries about 54,000 clones, 84% recorded once. The sequences come from PBMCs, collected from a glioma patient whose treatment included an IDH1 peptide vaccine. The receptors come from a woman aged 18-35 years with glioma. CDR3s include the opening cysteine and the closing phenylalanine or tryptophan. D genes are given only for firm matches. Size tells how often a clone was seen (once, few, many) or the class of an expanded clone, and some rows leave it out.

abundance	d_gene	v_gene	j_gene	CDR3nt	CDR3aa
-	-	TRBV4-1	TRBJ2-3	TGCGCCAGCAGCCAAGGACAGAGAAGCACAGATACGCAGTATTTT	CASSQGQRSTDTQYF
once	TRBD2	TRBV7-2	TRBJ2-7	TGTGCCAGCAGCAATAGCGGGGCCCCCGGCGAGCAGTACTTC	CASSNSGAPGEQYF
-	TRBD1	TRBV7-9	TRBJ1-3	TGTGCCAGCAGCCCGAGGGACAGGGTTTCGTCTGGAAACACCATATATTTT	CASSPRDRVSSGNTIYF
-	-	TRBV12-5	TRBJ2-2	TGTGCTAGTGGTTTGGTAGGGAGCACCGGGGAGCTGTTTTTT	CASGLVGSTGELFF
-	-	TRBV5-6	TRBJ1-1	TGTGCCAGCAGCTTGGGTAACGGGATGAACACTGAAGCTTTCTTT	CASSLGNGMNTEAFF
-	TRBD2	TRBV5-1	TRBJ2-1	TGCGCCAGCAGCTTGGACCCTAGCGGCTACAATGAGCAGTTCTTC	CASSLDPSGYNEQFF
-	TRBD1	TRBV19	TRBJ2-7	TGTGCCAGTAGGGGACAGGGAGGATCCTACGAGCAGTACTTC	CASRGQGGSYEQYF
-	-	TRBV27	TRBJ1-2	TGTGCCAGCAGTTTATTGGGCAGTATAACTGCTAACTATGGCTACACCTTC	CASSLLGSITANYGYTF
-	-	TRBV7-8	TRBJ2-4	TGTGCCAGCAGCTTCGGGCCTGAAGTACAAGCCAAAAACATTCAGTACTTC	CASSFGPEVQAKNIQYF
-	TRBD2	TRBV4-2	TRBJ2-5	TGTGCCAGCAGCCAAGCCCCCGAGACTAGCGTCGAGACCCAGTACTTC	CASSQAPETSVETQYF
-	TRBD1	TRBV29-1	TRBJ1-2	TGCAGCGTTGGGGGCTGGGACAGCTTACCAAACTATGGCTACACCTTC	CSVGGWDSLPNYGYTF
-	TRBD2	TRBV7-9	TRBJ2-1	TGTGCCAGCAGGCATCCTGCTAGCGGGCCTGGCAATGAGCAGTTCTTC	CASRHPASGPGNEQFF
-	-	TRBV2	TRBJ1-6	TGTGCCAGCAGTGTGACGGATTCACCCCTCCACTTT	CASSVTDSPLHF
-	-	TRBV2	TRBJ2-7	TGTGCCAGCAGGGGGTACGAGCAGTACTTC	CASRGYEQYF
once	-	TRBV5-6	TRBJ2-5	TGTGCCAGCAGCTTGGGGCACCTAGAGACCCAGTACTTC	CASSLGHLETQYF
-	-	TRBV10-2	TRBJ2-2	TGCGCCAGCAGTGAGAGGGAGGGGGCAGGAACCGGGGAGCTGTTTTTT	CASSEREGAGTGELFF
-	TRBD2	TRBV6-1	TRBJ2-5	TGTGCCAGCAGTGAACCGAGCGGGGGGGCGGTGGAGACCCAGTACTTC	CASSEPSGGAVETQYF
-	-	TRBV6-1	TRBJ2-7	TGTGCCAGCAGTTTAGAAGGGGTCGACTACGAGCAGTACTTC	CASSLEGVDYEQYF
-	-	TRBV7-6	TRBJ1-5	TGTGCCAGCAGCTTAGGACCGCTCAGGGATCAGCCCCAGCATTTT	CASSLGPLRDQPQHF
-	TRBD2	TRBV5-6	TRBJ2-5	TGTGCCAGCAGCTTGGGGAGACTAGCGGAGATAGAGACCCAGTACTTC	CASSLGRLAEIETQYF
-	-	TRBV7-9	TRBJ2-7	TGTGCCAGCAGCTTAGAAGTGACCGTTACCTACGAGCAGTACTTC	CASSLEVTVTYEQYF
few	-	TRBV4-1	TRBJ1-3	TGCGCCAGCACCACTCCAAGTACAGGGTCGGACACCATATATTTT	CASTTPSTGSDTIYF
-	-	TRBV9	TRBJ2-1	TGTGCCAGCAGCTTTCGGGGCCTGTCCGATGAGCAGTTCTTC	CASSFRGLSDEQFF
-	-	TRBV5-4	TRBJ2-5	TGTGCCAGCAGCTTGGGTCGGCAAGAGACCCAGTACTTC	CASSLGRQETQYF
-	-	TRBV5-1	TRBJ2-5	TGCGCCAGCAGCCCGGGTGGGGGGTCATGGGAGACCCAGTACTTC	CASSPGGGSWETQYF
-	-	TRBV7-9	TRBJ1-1	TGTGCCAGCAGGATTACCTACACTGAAGCTTTCTTT	CASRITYTEAFF
-	-	TRBV11-3	TRBJ2-7	TGTGCCAGCAGTTATCGGGGAACAGGGCTCCCCAAGCAGTACTTC	CASSYRGTGLPKQYF
few	-	TRBV2	TRBJ2-4	TGTGCCAGCAGTGATTATAGGGGTCCTCAAGCCAAAAACATTCAGTACTTC	CASSDYRGPQAKNIQYF
-	-	TRBV5-4	TRBJ2-5	TGTGCCAGCAGCACCGACAGACAAGAGACCCAGTACTTC	CASSTDRQETQYF
-	-	TRBV4-1	TRBJ2-7	TGCGCCAGCAGCCAGGGGGGCGGGGGAGCCTACGAGCAGTACTTC	CASSQGGGGAYEQYF